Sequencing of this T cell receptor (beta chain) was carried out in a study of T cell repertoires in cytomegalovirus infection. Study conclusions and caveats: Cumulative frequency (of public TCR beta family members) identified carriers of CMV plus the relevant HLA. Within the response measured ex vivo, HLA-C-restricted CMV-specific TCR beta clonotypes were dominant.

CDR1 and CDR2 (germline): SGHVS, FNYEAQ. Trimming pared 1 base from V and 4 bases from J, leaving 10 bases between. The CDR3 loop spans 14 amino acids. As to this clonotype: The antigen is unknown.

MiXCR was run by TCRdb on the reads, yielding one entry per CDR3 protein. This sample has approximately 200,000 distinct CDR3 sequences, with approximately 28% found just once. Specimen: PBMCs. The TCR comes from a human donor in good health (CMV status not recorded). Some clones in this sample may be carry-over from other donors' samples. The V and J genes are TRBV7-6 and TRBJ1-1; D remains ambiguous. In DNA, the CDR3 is TGTGCCAGCAGCTTAGTTCGGGGAAGCACTGAAGCTTTCTTT. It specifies CASSLVRGSTEAFF.